Listed here are 26 T cell receptor beta chains from one sample, sequenced in a study of cytomegalovirus exposure and HLA in healthy donors (dated by TCRdb to the late 2010s). The receptor library was made with the immunoSEQ multiplex PCR assay. The source is immuneACCESS, and TCRdb retained only in-frame sequences with V and J called. Part of the clones is not carried over; for the studies checked, unresolved V genes explain less than half of this, and the remainder is unexplained. For this sample the table gives about 220,000 clones, of which roughly 83% were detected only once. Together, the top ten hold over 13% of the sample. Material for sequencing was PBMCs. The source of these receptors is a woman in her thirties in good health and CMV-seropositive.

The V and J genes are TRBV28 and TRBJ2-7, with TRBD2 as a possible D gene (5 bases). V was shortened by 6 bases and J by 6 bases, with 12 bases between the two germline ends. CDR1 is MDHEN and CDR2 is SYDVKM in the germline V gene. The CDR3 has 12 amino acids. DNA for the CDR3: TGTGCCAGCAGCGAGATCGGAGGCGAGCAGTACTTC. This sequence encodes CASSEIGGEQYF.

Of note for this clone: One junction end disagrees with the germline gene, perhaps due to a read error. The rearrangement links TRBV11-2 to TRBJ2-2; maybe TRBD2 (5 bases). The CDR3 is made up of 13 amino acids. In germline, CDR1 is SGHAT, CDR2 FQNNGV. CDR3 sequence: CASSLEYTGELSF. CDR3 DNA sequence: TGTGCCAGCAGCTTGGAGTACACCGGGGAGCTGTCTTTT.

This chain connects TRBV5-5 to TRBJ2-7; TRBD1 aligns across 8 bases. CDR1 is SGHKS and CDR2 is YYEKEE in the germline V gene (reference sequence). The length of the CDR3 is 14 residues. V was clipped by 3 bases and J by 3 bases; unmatched bases: 5. This CDR3 reads CASSSGQGFYEQYF. CDR3 sequence (DNA): TGTGCCAGCAGCTCCGGACAGGGATTCTACGAGCAGTACTTC. The variable domain in full, completed from reference TRBV5-5 and TRBJ2-7, reads DAGVTQSPTHLIKTRGQQVTLRCSPISGHKSVSWYQQVLGQGPQFIFQYYEKEERGRGNFPDRFSARQFPNYSSELNVNALLLGDSALYLCASSSGQGFYEQYFGPGTRLTVT.

The chain joins TRBV10-3 to TRBJ1-2; tentatively, D is TRBD1 (5 bases). V lost 5 bases to trimming and J lost 5 bases, with 15 bases between them. Germline CDR1 ENHRY, CDR2 SYGVKD. CDR3 length equals 14 residues. The CDR3 DNA sequence: TGTGCCATCAGTTCCTCGGACACGGATTATGGCTACACCTTC. This sequence encodes CAISSSDTDYGYTF.

The DNA for the CDR3 is TGCGCCAGCAGCCTAGGACAGGGGGCGCACGGGCAGTACTTC. Amino acids: CASSLGQGAHGQYF. The J gene is TRBJ2-7, the V gene TRBV5-1; TRBD1 aligns across 11 bases. The germline V gene encodes CDR1 SGHRS and CDR2 YFSETQ. This CDR3 has 14 amino acids. The trim removed 4 bases at V and 9 bases at J, leaving 9 bases unmatched. Combining the CDR3 with reference TRBV5-1 and TRBJ2-7 gives the whole variable domain KAGVTQTPRYLIKTRGQQVTLSCSPISGHRSVSWYQQTPGQGLQFLFEYFSETQRNKGNFPGRFSGRQFSNSRSEMNVSTLELGDSALYLCASSLGQGAHGQYFGPGTRLTVT.

V is TRBV15 and J is TRBJ2-1; the match to TRBD2 covers 11 bases. Trimming cost V 1 base and J 8 bases; bases outside gene matches: 10. The CDR3 consists of 17 residues. CDR1 LNHNV and CDR2 YYDKDF come from the germline V gene (reference sequence). CDR3 bases: TGTGCCACCAGCAGAGGCCTAGCGGGAGGCAGGGGTGATGAGCAGTTCTTC. Amino acid sequence: CATSRGLAGGRGDEQFF.

This clone has just one count. This chain connects TRBV7-9 to TRBJ1-2; the D gene is possibly TRBD1 (6 bases). The CDR3 is 15 residues long. V lost 0 bases and J 8 bases, leaving 16 bases between the germline ends. CDR1 SEHNR and CDR2 FQNEAQ come from the germline V gene (reference sequence). The CDR3 protein is CASSLARTDYGGYTF. CDR3 in DNA: TGTGCCAGCAGCTTAGCCCGGACAGACTATGGCGGCTACACCTTC.

The chain employs TRBV5-1 and TRBJ2-7; 7 bases line up with TRBD1. Germline trimming cut 4 bases from V and 2 bases from J; bases unmatched to any gene: 6. Germline CDR1 is SGHRS and CDR2 is YFSETQ. The CDR3 spans 14 residues. CDR3 nucleotides: TGCGCCAGCAGCATCGCCGACAGGGCCTACGAGCAGTACTTC. As protein: CASSIADRAYEQYF.

The chain employs TRBV2 and TRBJ2-1; 14 bases agree with TRBD2. Germline V gene lookup returns CDR1 SNHLY and CDR2 FYNNEI. CDR3 length: 16 amino acids. V was clipped by 4 bases and J by 3 bases; unmatched bases: 2. The CDR3 is CASSGTSGRNYNEQFF. CDR3 nucleotide sequence: TGTGCCAGCAGTGGGACTAGCGGGAGGAACTACAATGAGCAGTTCTTC.

The chain couples TRBV18 to TRBJ1-2; D remains ambiguous. The V end was cut by 3 bases, the J end by 8 bases, with 16 bases between. The CDR3 extends over 14 amino acids. Germline values: CDR1 KGHSH, CDR2 LQKENI. The CDR3 DNA is TGTGCCAGCTCACCCGCGGCGGCCCTCTCGGGCTACACCTTC. The encoded protein is CASSPAAALSGYTF.

This clone was observed a single time. The chain couples TRBV7-8 to TRBJ1-5; 7 positions match TRBD1. Germline loops: CDR1 SGHVS, CDR2 FQNEAQ. The trim removed 4 bases at V and 7 bases at J, leaving 7 bases unmatched. The CDR3 length is 14 residues. CDR3: CASSSRQGKQPQHF. CDR3 coding DNA: TGTGCCAGCAGCTCAAGACAGGGTAAACAGCCCCAGCATTTT.

V is TRBV28 and J is TRBJ1-2; 9 positions agree with TRBD1. CDR1 is MDHEN and CDR2 is SYDVKM in the germline V gene. V lost 2 bases, J lost 6 bases, and 1 base stayed unmatched. CDR3 length equals 13 residues. CDR3 residues: CASSLTGGDGYTF. The CDR3 DNA is TGTGCCAGCAGTTTAACAGGGGGCGATGGCTACACCTTC.

This clone came up once. V gene TRBV7-2 combines with J gene TRBJ1-1; D is ambiguous. CDR3 length: 13 residues. V dropped 1 base and J dropped 7 bases, with 10 bases sitting between them. The germline V gene encodes CDR1 SGHTA and CDR2 FQGNSA. CDR3 nucleotide sequence: TGTGCCAGCAGCTTAGGAAACGGGTTTGAAGCTTTCTTT. It yields the protein CASSLGNGFEAFF.

This clone was detected a few times. The chain is built from TRBV4-1 and TRBJ1-5, with D possibly matching TRBD1 (5 bases). The CDR3 is 13 residues long. V was cut by 4 bases and J by 6 bases, with 10 bases left in between. The V gene's germline CDR1 is MGHRA and CDR2 YSYEKL. The CDR3 bases are TGCGCCAGCAGCCCTTCAGGGCGTCAGCCCCAGCATTTT. Translating it yields CASSPSGRQPQHF.

J is TRBJ2-3 and V is TRBV15; the D call may be TRBD1 or TRBD2 (5 bases each). The V end was cut by 0 bases, the J end by 13 bases, with 14 bases between. This CDR3 is built from 13 residues. Germline CDR1 LNHNV, CDR2 YYDKDF (reference sequence). The CDR3 bases are TGTGCCACCAGCAGAGATAGGGACCCCTCGGAGTATTTT. Translating gives CATSRDRDPSEYF.

The J gene is TRBJ2-1, the V gene TRBV2; TRBD1 matches at 9 bases. CDR1 and CDR2 from the germline V gene are SNHLY and FYNNEI. This CDR3 is 14 amino acids long. After removal of 8 bases from V and 1 base from J, the junction contained 3 bases not matched to a gene. The CDR3 loop reads CASAGTGSYNEQFF. The CDR3 nucleotides read TGTGCCAGCGCCGGGACAGGGTCCTACAATGAGCAGTTCTTC.

The chain combines TRBV2 with TRBJ2-3; D possibly corresponds to TRBD2 (5 bases). This CDR3 comprises 12 residues. Between the trimmed V and J ends, which lost 6 bases and 5 bases, there was a span of 9 bases. Germline lookup yields CDR1 SNHLY and CDR2 FYNNEI. The CDR3 reads CASSGIGDTQYF. In DNA, the CDR3 is TGTGCCAGCAGCGGGATTGGAGATACGCAGTATTTT.

The genes are TRBV11-3 and TRBJ2-3, with D possibly being TRBD2 (6 bases). The germline gives CDR1 SGHNT, CDR2 YENEEA. V dropped 5 bases and J dropped 5 bases, with 14 bases sitting between them. The length of the CDR3 is 14 residues. The CDR3 spells CASSPTSAEDTQYF. CDR3 bases: TGTGCCAGCAGCCCGACTAGTGCGGAAGATACGCAGTATTTT.

Note on this clone: The identical CDR3 is also encoded by other nucleotide sequences in the sample. The chain joins TRBV2 to TRBJ2-1; perhaps TRBD2 as D (5 bases). The V gene's germline CDR1 is SNHLY and CDR2 FYNNEI. The CDR3 length is 14 residues. V was pared by 3 bases and J by 3 bases, with 9 bases between. In nucleotides, the CDR3 is TGTGCCAGCAGTGACCTAGCTGGCTACAATGAGCAGTTCTTC. Translation: CASSDLAGYNEQFF.

V is TRBV29-1 and J is TRBJ2-3; TRBD2 matches 15 bases. V lost 5 bases and J lost 3; bases outside the gene matches: 9. Germline assignment: CDR1 SQVTM and CDR2 ANQGSEA. The CDR3 is 17 residues long. The DNA for the CDR3 is TGCAGCGTTCAAGGACTAGCGGGAGGGCCGGGGACAGATACGCAGTATTTT. It yields the protein CSVQGLAGGPGTDTQYF.

This clone was counted only a few times. The chain links TRBV6-1 to TRBJ1-5; D call uncertain. Germline-derived CDR1 and CDR2 are MNHNS and SASEGT. The CDR3 extends over 14 amino acids. Trimming took 0 bases from V and 5 from J, leaving 8 bases between them. The CDR3 DNA follows: TGTGCCAGCAGTGAAGCGCTTACAGATCAGCCCCAGCATTTT. This encodes CASSEALTDQPQHF.

This clone was recorded once. The chain has TRBV5-4 and TRBJ2-7; no clear D gene. V lost 0 bases and J 5 bases, leaving 18 bases between the germline ends. Germline V gene sequence: CDR1 SGHNT, CDR2 YYREEE (reference sequence). CDR3 size: 16 residues. As DNA, the CDR3 is TGTGCCAGCAGCTTGGATTTTTCGGGTAGACCCCACGAGCAGTACTTC. Protein product: CASSLDFSGRPHEQYF.

The chain joins TRBV7-3 to TRBJ1-5; possibly TRBD1 for D (6 bases). This CDR3 is built from 13 residues. With 8 bases removed from V and 5 bases from J, the gap between germline ends came to 13 bases. The germline V gene encodes CDR1 SGHTA and CDR2 FQGTGA. The DNA for the CDR3 is TGTGCCAGCGCCGAGGACAGAGATCAGCCCCAGCATTTT. Protein product: CASAEDRDQPQHF.

This clone has only a few counts. The chain employs TRBV20-1 and TRBJ2-5, with D uncertain. The CDR3 is made up of 10 amino acids. The V gene's germline CDR1 is DFQATT and CDR2 SNEGSKA (reference sequence). V lost 2 bases and J lost 7, with 5 bases in between. CDR3: CSARMGTQYF. The CDR3 nucleotides read TGCAGTGCTAGAATGGGGACCCAGTACTTC.

The chain is built from TRBV6-5 and TRBJ2-7; weak D call: TRBD2 (6 bases). The CDR3 spans 15 residues. CDR1 is MNHEY, CDR2 SVGAGI, per germline. V was cut by 5 bases and J by 3 bases, with 17 bases left in between. This chain's CDR3 is CASSPAGLSIYEQYF. CDR3 DNA: TGTGCCAGCAGTCCGGCGGGACTTTCAATCTACGAGCAGTACTTC.

The chain uses TRBV2 and TRBJ2-7; perhaps TRBD2 as D (6 bases). Germline CDR1 and CDR2: SNHLY and FYNNEI. Trimming cost V 7 bases and J 6 bases, with 10 bases left between them. CDR3 length equals 11 residues. CDR3 coding DNA: TGTGCCAGCATCACGGAGGGCGAGCAGTACTTC. Its translation: CASITEGEQYF.